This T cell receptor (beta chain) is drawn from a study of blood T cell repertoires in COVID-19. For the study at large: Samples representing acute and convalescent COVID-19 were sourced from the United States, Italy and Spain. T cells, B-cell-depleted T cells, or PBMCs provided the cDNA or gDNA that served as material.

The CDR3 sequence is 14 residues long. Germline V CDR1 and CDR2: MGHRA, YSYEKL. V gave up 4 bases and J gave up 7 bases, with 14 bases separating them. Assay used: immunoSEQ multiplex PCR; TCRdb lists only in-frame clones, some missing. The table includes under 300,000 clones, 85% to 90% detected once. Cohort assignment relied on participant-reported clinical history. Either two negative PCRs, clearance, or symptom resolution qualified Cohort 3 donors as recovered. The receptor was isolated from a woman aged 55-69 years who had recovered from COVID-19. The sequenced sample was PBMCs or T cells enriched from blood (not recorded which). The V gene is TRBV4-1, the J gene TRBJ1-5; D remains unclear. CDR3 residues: CASSPSEEGQPQHF. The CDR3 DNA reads TGCGCCAGCAGCCCCTCTGAGGAGGGCCAGCCCCAGCATTTT.